These T cell receptor beta chains were read from a single sample in a study of T cell responses to AZD1222 COVID-19 vaccine. Data came from immunoSEQ multiplex PCR; TCRdb stores just in-frame clones and leaves some out. The table has 150,000 to 200,000 clones, roughly 92% seen once. Here the sequenced sample was peripheral blood, taken on day 0 of AZD1222 vaccination. These receptors were collected from an adult in good health. The CDR3 runs from the conserved cysteine through the conserved F or W. D genes are given only for firm matches. Clone size, where shown, is once, few, many, or a class for clones that have expanded.

j_call clone_size v_call d_call cdr3_nt cdr3_aa
TRBJ1-3 . TRBV7-9 . TGTGCCAGCACAAGGGGAAACTCTGGAAACACCATATATTTT CASTRGNSGNTIYF
TRBJ1-2 . TRBV6-5 . TGTGCCAGCAGTTACTCGGGCAGGGAGGATGGCTACACCTTC CASSYSGREDGYTF
TRBJ2-1 . TRBV7-3 . TGTGCCAGCAGCTTAAGGCCCCCCGGACACCCCTACAATGAGCAGTTCTTC CASSLRPPGHPYNEQFF
TRBJ1-3 . TRBV5-1 . TGCGCCAGCAGCAAGAGACTTTTCGGGGCCTCGAAAAAGAGGGGAAACACCATATATTTT CASSKRLFGASKKRGNTIYF
TRBJ2-1 . TRBV4-1 . TGCGCCAGCAGCCAAGGGCCGTACAGGGACAATGAGCAGTTCTTC CASSQGPYRDNEQFF
TRBJ2-3 . TRBV7-9 TRBD1 TGTGCCAGCAGCAGACAGGGATCTCACACAGATACGCAGTATTTT CASSRQGSHTDTQYF
TRBJ2-5 . TRBV4-1 . TGCGCCAGCAGCGAAGGGAGGTCGCCACTTTTCCCAAAAGAGACCCAGTACTTC CASSEGRSPLFPKETQYF
TRBJ2-7 . TRBV19 . TGTGCCAGTAGTATAACGGACAGCTCCTACGAGCAGTACTTC CASSITDSSYEQYF
TRBJ1-5 . TRBV18 . TGTGCCAGCTCACCTCAGGGACGTTCTAATCAGCCCCAGCATTTT CASSPQGRSNQPQHF
TRBJ1-5 . TRBV27 TRBD1 TGTGCCAGCAAGAACAGGGGAGGCAATCAGCCCCAGCATTTT CASKNRGGNQPQHF
TRBJ1-5 once TRBV27 . TGTGCCAGCAGTTCCAACAGGGTCGGTAGCAATCAGCCCCAGCATTTT CASSSNRVGSNQPQHF
TRBJ2-7 . TRBV5-8 TRBD1 TGTGCCAGCAGCACACCCGGGACAGGTTTTAACGAGCAGTACTTC CASSTPGTGFNEQYF
TRBJ1-2 . TRBV10-1 . TGCGCCAGCAGTGATGGGGATCGAGGCTACACCTTC CASSDGDRGYTF
TRBJ1-4 once TRBV15 . TGTGCCACCAGCAGAGATCGAGGAACAACTAATGAAAAACTGTTTTTT CATSRDRGTTNEKLFF
TRBJ1-2 . TRBV29-1 TRBD1 TGCAGCGTTAACCACAGGGGGCGGTATGGCTACACCTTC CSVNHRGRYGYTF
TRBJ2-1 . TRBV7-3 TRBD1 TGTGCCAGCAGCCCACAGGGGGCGGTATACAATGAGCAGTTCTTC CASSPQGAVYNEQFF
TRBJ2-5 . TRBV3-1/TRBV3-2 . TGTGCCAGCAGCCTGCGACCCATCCAAGAGACCCAGTACTTC CASSLRPIQETQYF
TRBJ1-1 once TRBV12-3/TRBV12-4 . TGTGCCAGCAGATCCCAGACGAACACTGAAGCTTTCTTT CASRSQTNTEAFF
TRBJ1-6 . TRBV6-4 . TGTGCCAGCAAGGCGAGCTCCTATAATTCACCCCTCCACTTT CASKASSYNSPLHF
TRBJ2-1 . TRBV5-1 TRBD2 TGCGCCAGCAGCTGGACTAGCGGGAGCTCCTACAATGAGCAGTTCTTC CASSWTSGSSYNEQFF
TRBJ1-2 . TRBV5-1 . TGCGCCAGCAGCTCACTTCAGGCGAACTATGGCTACACCTTC CASSSLQANYGYTF
TRBJ2-7 few TRBV3-1/TRBV3-2 TRBD1 TGTGCCAGCAGCCAGTACAGGGGCGAGCAGTACTTC CASSQYRGEQYF
TRBJ1-2 . TRBV5-5 . TGTGCCAGCAGCCTACTGGGGGCAGGGCCTAACTATGGCTACACCTTC CASSLLGAGPNYGYTF
TRBJ1-1 . TRBV12-3/TRBV12-4 TRBD1 TGTGCCAGCAGGCTGACAGGGTTCACTGAAGCTTTCTTT CASRLTGFTEAFF
TRBJ2-7 . TRBV11-2 . TGTGCCAGCAGCCTGGGACTCTCACTCTACGAGCAGTACTTC CASSLGLSLYEQYF
TRBJ2-3 . TRBV4-3 TRBD2 TGCGCCAGCAGCCAAGCCCCGCGGGAGGGCACAGATACGCAGTATTTT CASSQAPREGTDTQYF
TRBJ1-5 . TRBV6-6 . TGTGCCAGCAGTTCCAGGGGAAGCAATCAGCCCCAGCATTTT CASSSRGSNQPQHF
TRBJ1-1 . TRBV19 . TGTGCCAGTAGTATAACACACAGAGCGGACACTGAAGCTTTCTTT CASSITHRADTEAFF
TRBJ2-2 . TRBV11-2 TRBD2 TGTGCCAGCAGCTTAGAATTCGCTAGCGGGAGTGCCGGGGAGCTGTTTTTT CASSLEFASGSAGELFF
TRBJ1-3 . TRBV30 TRBD1 TGTGCCGGCCAGGACAGGGGAAAGATTCACTCTGGAAACACCATATATTTT CAGQDRGKIHSGNTIYF
TRBJ2-7 . TRBV3-1/TRBV3-2 TRBD2 TGTGCCAGCAGCCAAGGATCCCCGGGACTAGCATCCTACGAGCAGTACTTC CASSQGSPGLASYEQYF
TRBJ1-2 once TRBV10-1 TRBD1 TGCGCCAGCAGTGAAAGACAGGGGTTTGGCTACACCTTC CASSERQGFGYTF
TRBJ1-5 . TRBV7-2 . TGTGCCAGCAGCTTAGAAGGGAAAAGCAATCAGCCTCAGCATTTT CASSLEGKSNQPQHF
TRBJ1-1 . TRBV10-3 . TGTGCCATCAGTGGGACGGCGAACACTGAAGCTTTCTTT CAISGTANTEAFF
TRBJ2-7 . TRBV13 . TGTGCCAGCAGCTCGAGGGGTCTCGAGCAGTACTTC CASSSRGLEQYF
TRBJ1-1 . TRBV29-1 . TGCAGCGCCCTACCGGGGACAAAGAACACTGAAGCTTTCTTT CSALPGTKNTEAFF
TRBJ1-1 . TRBV11-2 . TGTGCCAGCAGCTTAGTGGGGGCCCCGCGGGCTTTCTTT CASSLVGAPRAFF
TRBJ1-1 . TRBV19 . TGTGCCAGTAGTTCATCATGGGCCACTGAAGCTTTCTTT CASSSSWATEAFF
TRBJ2-7 . TRBV3-1/TRBV3-2 . TGTGCCAGCAGCCAAGTGTCGTACCGGACTCAGTACGAGCAGTACTTC CASSQVSYRTQYEQYF
TRBJ2-7 many TRBV5-5 . TGTGCCAGCAGCTTGGTGGGGCGGTCCTACGAGCAGTACTTC CASSLVGRSYEQYF
TRBJ2-7 . TRBV7-2 . TGTGCCAGCAGCTTAGTCCCCTATCTAATGGGGTACGAGCAGTACTTC CASSLVPYLMGYEQYF
TRBJ2-7 . TRBV27 TRBD1 TGTGCCAGCAGTAGACAGGGGGCATGGTACGAGCAGTACTTC CASSRQGAWYEQYF
TRBJ1-2 . TRBV11-2 . TGTGCCAGCAGCTTAGCGGGGGCAGCGTACGGCTACACCTTC CASSLAGAAYGYTF
TRBJ1-4 . TRBV12-3/TRBV12-4 . TGTGCCAGCAGTGGCGCGTATAATGAAAAACTGTTTTTT CASSGAYNEKLFF
TRBJ1-4 . TRBV2 . TGTGCCAGCAGTGAAACGTACTCGCTCCGGGCAACTAATGAAAAACTGTTTTTT CASSETYSLRATNEKLFF
TRBJ1-3 . TRBV2 . TGTGCCAGCAGTGACTGGGCAACTACCTCTGGAAACACCATATATTTT CASSDWATTSGNTIYF